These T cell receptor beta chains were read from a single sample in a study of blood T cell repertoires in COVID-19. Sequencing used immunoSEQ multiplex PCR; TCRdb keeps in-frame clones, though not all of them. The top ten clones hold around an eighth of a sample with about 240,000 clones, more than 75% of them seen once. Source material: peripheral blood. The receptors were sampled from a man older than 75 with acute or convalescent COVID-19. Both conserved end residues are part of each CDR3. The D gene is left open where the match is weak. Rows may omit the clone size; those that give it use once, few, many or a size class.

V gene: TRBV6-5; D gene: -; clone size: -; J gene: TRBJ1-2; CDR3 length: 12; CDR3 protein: CASSTIGDGYTF; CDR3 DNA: TGTGCCAGCAGTACAATAGGGGATGGCTACACCTTC
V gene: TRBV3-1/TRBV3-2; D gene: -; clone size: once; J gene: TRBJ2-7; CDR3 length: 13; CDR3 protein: CASNQGHSYRRYF; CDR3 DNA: TGTGCCAGCAATCAGGGGCACTCATATCGGCGGTACTTC
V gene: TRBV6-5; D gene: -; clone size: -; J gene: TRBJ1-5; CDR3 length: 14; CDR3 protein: CASSDLYSNQPQHF; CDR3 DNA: TGTGCCAGCTCTGACTTATATAGCAATCAGCCCCAGCATTTT
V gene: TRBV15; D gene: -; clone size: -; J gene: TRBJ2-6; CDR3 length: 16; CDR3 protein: CATSRAGGAGANVLTF; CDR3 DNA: TGTGCCACCAGCAGAGCTGGGGGCGCCGGGGCCAACGTCCTGACTTTC
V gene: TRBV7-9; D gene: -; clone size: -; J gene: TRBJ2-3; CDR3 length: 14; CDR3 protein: CASSLRGRTDTQYF; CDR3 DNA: TGTGCCAGCAGCCTACGTGGGCGCACAGATACGCAGTATTTT
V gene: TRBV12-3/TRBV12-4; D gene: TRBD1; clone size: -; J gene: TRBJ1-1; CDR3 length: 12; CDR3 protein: CASSNRTGTAFF; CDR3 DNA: TGTGCCAGCAGTAATAGGACAGGGACGGCTTTCTTT
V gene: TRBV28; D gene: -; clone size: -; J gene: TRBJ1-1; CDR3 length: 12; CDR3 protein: CASSLTGLEAFF; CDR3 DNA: TGTGCCAGCAGTTTAACTGGGCTGGAAGCTTTCTTT
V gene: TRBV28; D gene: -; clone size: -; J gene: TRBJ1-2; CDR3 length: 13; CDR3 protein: CASTPGGGYGYTF; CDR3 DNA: TGTGCCAGCACCCCCGGGGGTGGCTATGGCTACACCTTC
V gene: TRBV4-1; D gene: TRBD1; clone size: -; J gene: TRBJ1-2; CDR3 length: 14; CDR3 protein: CASSLYRGDYGYTF; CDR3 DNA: TGCGCCAGCAGCCTATACAGGGGCGACTATGGCTACACCTTC
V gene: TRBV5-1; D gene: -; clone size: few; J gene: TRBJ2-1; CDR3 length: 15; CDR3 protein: CASSGTPGTYNEQFF; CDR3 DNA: TGCGCCAGCAGCGGGACTCCAGGGACCTACAATGAGCAGTTCTTC
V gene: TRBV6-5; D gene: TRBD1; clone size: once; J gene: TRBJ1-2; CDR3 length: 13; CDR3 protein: CASTKGQIDGYTF; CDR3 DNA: TGTGCCAGCACTAAGGGACAGATCGATGGCTACACCTTC
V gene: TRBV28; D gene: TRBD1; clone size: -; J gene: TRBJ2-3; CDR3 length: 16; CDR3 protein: CASTGSGRGRTDTQYF; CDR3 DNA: TGTGCCAGCACCGGGTCGGGCAGGGGGCGCACAGATACGCAGTATTTT
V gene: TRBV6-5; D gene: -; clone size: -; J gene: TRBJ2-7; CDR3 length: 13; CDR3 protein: CASQPPGAYEQYF; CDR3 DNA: TGTGCCAGCCAACCCCCGGGGGCCTACGAGCAGTACTTC
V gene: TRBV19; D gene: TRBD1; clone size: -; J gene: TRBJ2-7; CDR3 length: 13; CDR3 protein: CASGQATNAKQYF; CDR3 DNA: TGTGCCAGTGGACAGGCCACGAACGCGAAGCAGTACTTC
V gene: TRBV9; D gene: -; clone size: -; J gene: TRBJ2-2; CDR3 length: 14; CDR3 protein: CASSVLRGTGELFF; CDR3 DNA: TGTGCCAGCAGCGTATTAAGGGGCACCGGGGAGCTGTTTTTT
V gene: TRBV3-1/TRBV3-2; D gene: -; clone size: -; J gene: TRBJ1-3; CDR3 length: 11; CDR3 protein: CASRRGNTIYF; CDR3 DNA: TGTGCCAGCAGGCGAGGAAACACCATATATTTT
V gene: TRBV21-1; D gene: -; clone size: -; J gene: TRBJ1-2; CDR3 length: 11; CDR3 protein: CASRGTVGYTF; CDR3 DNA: TGTGCCAGCAGAGGGACAGTTGGCTACACCTTC
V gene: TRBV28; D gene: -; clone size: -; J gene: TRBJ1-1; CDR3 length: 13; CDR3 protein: CASMGAMNTEAFF; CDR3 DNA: TGTGCCAGCATGGGGGCGATGAACACTGAAGCTTTCTTT
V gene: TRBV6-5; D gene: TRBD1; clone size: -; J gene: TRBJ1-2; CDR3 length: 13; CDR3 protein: CASTLGQSSGYTF; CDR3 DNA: TGTGCCAGCACCCTGGGACAGTCTTCTGGCTACACCTTC
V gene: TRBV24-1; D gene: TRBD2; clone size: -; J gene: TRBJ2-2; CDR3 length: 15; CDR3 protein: CATSFPGAGDGELFF; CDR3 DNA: TGTGCCACCAGTTTCCCGGGAGCGGGGGACGGGGAGCTGTTTTTT
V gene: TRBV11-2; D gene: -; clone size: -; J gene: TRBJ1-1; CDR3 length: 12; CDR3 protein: CASSLVTGSAFF; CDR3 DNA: TGTGCCAGCAGCTTAGTAACAGGCTCTGCTTTCTTT
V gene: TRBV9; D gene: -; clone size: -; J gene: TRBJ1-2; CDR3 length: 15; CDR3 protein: CASSVREGLAYGYTF; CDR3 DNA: TGTGCCAGCAGCGTAAGGGAGGGTCTTGCCTATGGCTACACCTTC
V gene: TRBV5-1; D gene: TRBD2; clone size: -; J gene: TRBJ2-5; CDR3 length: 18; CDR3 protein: CASSLGLLADPSQETQYF; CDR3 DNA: TGCGCCAGCAGCTTGGGGTTACTAGCGGACCCATCCCAAGAGACCCAGTACTTC
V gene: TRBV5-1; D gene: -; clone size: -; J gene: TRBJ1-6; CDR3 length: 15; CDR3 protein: CASSLEQPAHSPLHF; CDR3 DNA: TGCGCCAGCAGCTTGGAACAGCCTGCTCATTCACCCCTCCACTTT
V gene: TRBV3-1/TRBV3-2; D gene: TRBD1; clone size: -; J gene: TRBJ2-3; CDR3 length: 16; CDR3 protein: CASSQVTGGFKDTQYF; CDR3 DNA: TGTGCCAGCAGCCAAGTTACAGGGGGCTTTAAAGATACGCAGTATTTT
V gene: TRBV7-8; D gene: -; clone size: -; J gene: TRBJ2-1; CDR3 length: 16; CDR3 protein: CASSLAWGGMGNEQFF; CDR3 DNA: TGTGCCAGCAGCTTAGCATGGGGAGGTATGGGCAATGAGCAGTTCTTC
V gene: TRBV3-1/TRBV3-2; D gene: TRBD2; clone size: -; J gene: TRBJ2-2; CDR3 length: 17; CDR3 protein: CASSHPRLAANTGELFF; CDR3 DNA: TGTGCCAGCAGCCACCCCAGGCTAGCGGCGAACACCGGGGAGCTGTTTTTT
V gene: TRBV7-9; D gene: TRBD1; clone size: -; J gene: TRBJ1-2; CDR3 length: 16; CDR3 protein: CASSLPLTGGSYGYTF; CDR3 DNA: TGTGCCAGCAGCTTACCTCTTACAGGGGGTAGCTATGGCTACACCTTC